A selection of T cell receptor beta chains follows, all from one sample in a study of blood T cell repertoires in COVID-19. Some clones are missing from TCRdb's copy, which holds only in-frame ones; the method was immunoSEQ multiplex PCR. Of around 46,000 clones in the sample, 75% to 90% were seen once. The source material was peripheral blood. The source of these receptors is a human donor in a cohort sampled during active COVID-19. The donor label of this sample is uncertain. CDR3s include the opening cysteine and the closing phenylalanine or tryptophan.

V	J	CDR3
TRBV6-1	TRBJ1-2	CASSETTGGGAYGYTF
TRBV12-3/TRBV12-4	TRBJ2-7	CASRRASSYEQYF
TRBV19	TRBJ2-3	CASSPRQGAPDTQYF
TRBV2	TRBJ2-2	CASSDHQRKNTGELFF
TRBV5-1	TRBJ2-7	CASSMTGSSSYEQYF
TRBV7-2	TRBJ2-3	CASGLAGAEDTQYF
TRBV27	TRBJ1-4	CASSPDPRWGGTEKLFF
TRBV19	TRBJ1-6	CASSIGVGANSPLHF
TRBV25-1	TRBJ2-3	CASSQSGRDTQYF
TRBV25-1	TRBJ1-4	CASSASGGGSEKLFF
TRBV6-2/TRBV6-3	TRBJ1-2	CASSYSQGTIYGYTF
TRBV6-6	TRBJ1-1	CASSRRTGGDGFF
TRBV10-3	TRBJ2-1	CAISEASSGGGYEQFF
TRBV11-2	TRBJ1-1	CASSLVGYRGLEGTEAFF
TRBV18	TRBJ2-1	CASSPPSGTGSYNEQFF
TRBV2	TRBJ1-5	CASSDQGMGQPQHF
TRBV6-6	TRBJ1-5	CASSQTGNQPQHF
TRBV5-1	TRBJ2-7	CASSLRTGGGYEQYF
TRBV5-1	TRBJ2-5	CASSVGDYQETQYF
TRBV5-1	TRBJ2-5	CASSYTGTVETQYF
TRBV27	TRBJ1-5	CASSPYRGISNQPQHF
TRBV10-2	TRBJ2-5	CASKLNRGSGETQYF
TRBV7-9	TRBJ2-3	CASSSSDRADTQYF
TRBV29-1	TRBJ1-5	CSVEVVGQPQHF
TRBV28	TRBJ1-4	CASSPAGGGGLTNEKLFF
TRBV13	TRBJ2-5	CASSLSQRGGRETQYF
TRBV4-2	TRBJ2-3	CASSHTSGGTDTQYF
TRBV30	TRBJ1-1	CAWSPEGSAFF
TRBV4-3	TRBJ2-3	CASSQEYGGADTQYF
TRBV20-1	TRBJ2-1	CSASDRVGYNEQFF
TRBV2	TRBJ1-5	CASRPGSNQPQHF
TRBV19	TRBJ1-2	CASSLQGSGGYTF
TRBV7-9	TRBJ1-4	CASSSRRVNEKLFF
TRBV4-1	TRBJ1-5	CASSQLQQGSNQPQHF
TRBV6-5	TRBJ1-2	CASRIQGGYTF
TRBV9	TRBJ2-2	CASSVAPRRGTGELFF
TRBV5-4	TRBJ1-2	CASSYGGQGQYYGYTF
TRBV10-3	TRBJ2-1	CAISESIRHSNEQFF
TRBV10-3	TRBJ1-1	CAISESGTGTGTEAFF
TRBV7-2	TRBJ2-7	CASSPLAGTNYEQYF
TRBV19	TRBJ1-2	CASRDRDPNYGYTF
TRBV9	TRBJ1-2	CASSKGQGAQIYGYTF
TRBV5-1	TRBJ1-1	CASSTGTDFEAFF
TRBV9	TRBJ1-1	CASSTNSGGFMNTEAFF
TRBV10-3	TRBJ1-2	CAISETPGWDRYGYTF
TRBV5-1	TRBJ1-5	CASSRGGREPQHF
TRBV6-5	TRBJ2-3	CASSYGQSTDTQYF
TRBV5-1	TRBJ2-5	CASSRGSDEETQYF
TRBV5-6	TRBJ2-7	CASSRRLNSGGNEQYF
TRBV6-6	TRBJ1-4	CASSTGQGLWEKLFF
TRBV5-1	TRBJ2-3	CASSPTGQGTDTQYF
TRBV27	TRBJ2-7	CASRTTGGYEQYF
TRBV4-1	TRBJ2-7	CASSQATSAAYEQYF
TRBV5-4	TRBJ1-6	CASSPHQGNNSPLHF
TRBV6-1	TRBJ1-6	CASSEGEAQGSPLHF